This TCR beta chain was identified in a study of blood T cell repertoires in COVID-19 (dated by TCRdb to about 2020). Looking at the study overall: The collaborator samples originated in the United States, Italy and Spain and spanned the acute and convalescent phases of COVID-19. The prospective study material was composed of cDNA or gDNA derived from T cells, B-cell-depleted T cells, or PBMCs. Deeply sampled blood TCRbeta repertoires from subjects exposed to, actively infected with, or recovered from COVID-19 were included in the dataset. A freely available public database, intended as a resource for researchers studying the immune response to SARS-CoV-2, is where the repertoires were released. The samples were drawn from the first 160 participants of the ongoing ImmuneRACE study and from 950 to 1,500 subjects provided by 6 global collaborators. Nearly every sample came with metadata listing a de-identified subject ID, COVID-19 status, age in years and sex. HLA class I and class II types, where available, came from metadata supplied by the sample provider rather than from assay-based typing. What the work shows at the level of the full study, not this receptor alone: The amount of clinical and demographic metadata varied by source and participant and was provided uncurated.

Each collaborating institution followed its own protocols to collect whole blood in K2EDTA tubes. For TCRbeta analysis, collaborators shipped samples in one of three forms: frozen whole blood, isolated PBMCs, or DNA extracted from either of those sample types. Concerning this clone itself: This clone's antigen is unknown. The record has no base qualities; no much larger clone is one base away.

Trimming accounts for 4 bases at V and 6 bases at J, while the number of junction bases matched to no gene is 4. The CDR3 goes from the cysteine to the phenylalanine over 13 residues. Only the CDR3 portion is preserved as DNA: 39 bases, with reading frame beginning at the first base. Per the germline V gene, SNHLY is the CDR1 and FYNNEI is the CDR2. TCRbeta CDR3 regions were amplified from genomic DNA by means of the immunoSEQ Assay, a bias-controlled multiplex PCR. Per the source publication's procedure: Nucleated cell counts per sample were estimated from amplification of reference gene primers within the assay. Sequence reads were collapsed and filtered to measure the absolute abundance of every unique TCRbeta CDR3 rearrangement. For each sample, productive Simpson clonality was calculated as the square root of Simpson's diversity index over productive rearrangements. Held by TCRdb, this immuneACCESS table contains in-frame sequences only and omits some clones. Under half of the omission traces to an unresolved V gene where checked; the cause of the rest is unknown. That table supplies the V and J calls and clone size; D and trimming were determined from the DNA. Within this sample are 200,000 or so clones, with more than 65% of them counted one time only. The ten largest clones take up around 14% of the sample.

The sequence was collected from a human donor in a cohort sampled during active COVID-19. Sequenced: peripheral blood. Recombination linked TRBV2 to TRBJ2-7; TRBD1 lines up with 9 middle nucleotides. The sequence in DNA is TGTGCCAGCAGTGGAAACAGGGGGCGCGAGCAGTACTTC. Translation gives CASSGNRGREQYF.